This T cell receptor (beta chain) was recovered during a study of cytomegalovirus exposure and HLA in healthy donors. Study observations and caveats: As a later analysis showed, several of the most significant clusters appeared to be linked to common viral pathogens. The authors confirmed in vitro that a few CMV-associated chains were specific for CMV antigens. In all likelihood, a cluster of highly shared sequence variants was a sequencing artifact.

For this clone: The target antigen is unknown.

It was with 60 Vbeta and 13 Jbeta primers that the PCR ran. Assay: immunoSEQ multiplex PCR; the TCRdb copy retains only in-frame clones and omits some. Among 160,000 or so clones listed, 81% were seen once. CDR3 size: 16 residues. Trimming took 5 bases from V and 3 from J; bases not matched to a gene: 11. The germline CDR1 and CDR2 sequences are SGHTA and FQGNSA. Input material: PBMCs. This TCR derives from a woman younger than 30 in good health and CMV-seropositive. The chain has TRBV7-2 and TRBJ1-1; 8 nucleotides match TRBD1. The CDR3 protein is CASSLLRVDRDTEAFF. The DNA for the CDR3 is TGTGCCAGCAGCCTCCTCCGGGTGGACAGGGACACTGAAGCTTTCTTT.